This T cell receptor (delta chain) was sequenced during a study of human gamma delta and Vdelta1 T cells. Germline CDR1 and CDR2: TSWWSYY and QGS. Unmatched junction bases numbered 20, after V lost 6 bases and J lost 5 bases. The CDR3 has 19 residues. A few counts support this clone. TCRdb re-analyzed the PCR reads via CATT. The table records approximately 4,100 delta-chain clones, roughly a quarter of them present only once. This clonotype originated in a human donor in good health. Sequencing was done on a sample of naive CD27+ Vdelta1 gamma-delta T cells from blood. The gene calls are TRDV1 and TRDJ1; 11 bases align to TRDD3. CDR3 protein: CALGGPPLYWGIEGDKLIF. In DNA form, the CDR3 reads TGTGCTCTTGGAGGCCCCCCTTTGTACTGGGGGATAGAAGGGGATAAACTCATCTTT.